This T cell receptor (beta chain) originates from a study of blood T cell repertoires in COVID-19. Study-level information: Samples came from the United States, Italy and Spain, spanning acute and convalescent COVID-19. The analysed material was cDNA or gDNA that came from T cells, B-cell-depleted T cells, or PBMCs.

The CDR3 consists of 13 residues. V shed 5 bases, J shed 6 bases, and the junction held 6 bases outside the gene matches. CDR1 and CDR2 (germline): SGHKS, YYEKEE (reference sequence). Per the original methods: Amplification of reference gene primers provided the estimated nucleated cell counts. Here immunoSEQ multiplex PCR was the method, and the copy in TCRdb shows in-frame clones only, minus some. The V and J calls and clone size are taken from that table; D and trimming were inferred from the DNA. There are about 55,000 clones in the sample; under 85% occur only once, and about 2% lies in the top ten.

Sequences were obtained from peripheral blood. This rearrangement joins TRBV5-5 to TRBJ2-3, with 7 bases that match TRBD2. This sequence was found in a woman aged 60-75 years with acute or convalescent COVID-19. CDR3 sequence: CASRYGTTDTQYF. CDR3 in DNA: TGTGCCAGCAGGTACGGGACTACGGATACGCAGTATTTT.